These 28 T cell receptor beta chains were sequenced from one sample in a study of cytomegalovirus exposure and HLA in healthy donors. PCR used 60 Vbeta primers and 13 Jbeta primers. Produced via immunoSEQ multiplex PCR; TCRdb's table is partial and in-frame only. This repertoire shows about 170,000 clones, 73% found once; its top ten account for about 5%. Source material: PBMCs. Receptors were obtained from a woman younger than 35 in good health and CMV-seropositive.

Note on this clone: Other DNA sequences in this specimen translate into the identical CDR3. CDR3 sequence reads: CASTTGTEAFF. The CDR3 DNA sequence: TGTGCCAGCACTACGGGGACTGAAGCTTTCTTT. The rearrangement links TRBV6-6 to TRBJ1-1; D not resolved. V lost 7 bases and J lost 5, with 8 bases in between. Per germline, CDR1 MNHNY and CDR2 SVGAGI (reference sequence). The CDR3 is made up of 11 amino acids.

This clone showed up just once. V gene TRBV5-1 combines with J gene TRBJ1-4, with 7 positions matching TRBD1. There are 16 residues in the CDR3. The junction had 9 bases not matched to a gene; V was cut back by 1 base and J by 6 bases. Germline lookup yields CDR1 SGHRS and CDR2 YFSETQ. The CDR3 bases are TGCGCCAGCAGCTTGACCGGACAGGTCGGGGATGAAAAACTGTTTTTT. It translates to CASSLTGQVGDEKLFF.

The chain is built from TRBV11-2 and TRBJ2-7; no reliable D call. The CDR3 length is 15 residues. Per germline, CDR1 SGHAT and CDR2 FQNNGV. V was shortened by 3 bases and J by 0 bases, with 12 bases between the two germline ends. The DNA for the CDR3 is TGTGCCAGCAGCTTTTTTCTTTTTTCCTCCTACGAGCAGTACTTC. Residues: CASSFFLFSSYEQYF.

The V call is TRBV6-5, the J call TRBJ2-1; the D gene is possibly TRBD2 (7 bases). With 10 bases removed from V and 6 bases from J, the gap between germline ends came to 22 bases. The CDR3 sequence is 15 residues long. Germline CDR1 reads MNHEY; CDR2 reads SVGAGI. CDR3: CATSRMGGGLNEQFF. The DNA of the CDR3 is TGTGCCACCTCCAGAATGGGCGGGGGCCTCAATGAGCAGTTCTTC.

In DNA, the CDR3 is TGTGCCAGCAGCTCTAGTGGAGGGCCCCAAGAGACCCAGTACTTC. It is translated as CASSSSGGPQETQYF. The chain employs TRBV7-9 and TRBJ2-5, with a possible D match to TRBD2 (6 bases). The CDR3 has 15 amino acids. Trimming took off 4 bases at V and 1 base at J, with 13 bases between the two ends. The germline V gene has CDR1 SEHNR and CDR2 FQNEAQ (reference sequence).

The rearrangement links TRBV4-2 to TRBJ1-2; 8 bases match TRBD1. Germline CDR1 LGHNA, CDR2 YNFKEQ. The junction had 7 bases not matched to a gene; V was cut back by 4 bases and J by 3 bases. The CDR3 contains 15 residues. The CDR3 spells CASSLDRGADYGYTF. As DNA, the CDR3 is TGTGCCAGCAGCCTCGACAGGGGCGCGGACTATGGCTACACCTTC.

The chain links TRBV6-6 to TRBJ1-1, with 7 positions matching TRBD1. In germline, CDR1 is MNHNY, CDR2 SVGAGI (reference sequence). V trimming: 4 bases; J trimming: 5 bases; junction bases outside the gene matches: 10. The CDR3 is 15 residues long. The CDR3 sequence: CASSSPRGRGTEAFF. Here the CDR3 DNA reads TGTGCCAGCAGTTCACCGAGGGGGCGGGGAACTGAAGCTTTCTTT.

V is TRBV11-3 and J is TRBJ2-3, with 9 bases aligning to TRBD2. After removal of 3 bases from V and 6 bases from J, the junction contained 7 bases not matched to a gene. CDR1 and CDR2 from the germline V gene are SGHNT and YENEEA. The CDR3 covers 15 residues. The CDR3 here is CASSLVSGGLDTQYF. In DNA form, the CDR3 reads TGTGCCAGCAGCTTGGTTAGCGGGGGCCTGGATACGCAGTATTTT.

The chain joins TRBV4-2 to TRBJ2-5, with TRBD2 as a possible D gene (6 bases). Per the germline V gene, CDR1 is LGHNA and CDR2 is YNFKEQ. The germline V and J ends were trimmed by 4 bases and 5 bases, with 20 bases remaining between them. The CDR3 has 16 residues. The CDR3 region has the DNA TGTGCCAGCAGCCCACTTAGCGGATCCCTAGCGGAGACCCAGTACTTC. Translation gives CASSPLSGSLAETQYF.

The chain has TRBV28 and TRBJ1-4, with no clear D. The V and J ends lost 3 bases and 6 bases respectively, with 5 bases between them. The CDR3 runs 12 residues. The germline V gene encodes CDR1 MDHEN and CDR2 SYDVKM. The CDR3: CASSFPDEKLFF. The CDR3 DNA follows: TGTGCCAGCAGTTTCCCAGATGAAAAACTGTTTTTT. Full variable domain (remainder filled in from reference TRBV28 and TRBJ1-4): DVKVTQSSRYLVKRTGEKVFLECVQDMDHENMFWYRQDPGLGLRLIYFSYDVKMKEKGDIPEGYSVSREKKERFSLILESASTNQTSMYLCASSFPDEKLFFGSGTQLSVL.

This CDR3 is CASSQGWGGETQYF. The CDR3 DNA follows: TGTGCCAGCAGCCAAGGTTGGGGAGGGGAGACCCAGTACTTC. The chain uses TRBV14 and TRBJ2-5, with 7 bases matching TRBD2. Losses at the gene ends were 1 base for V and 5 bases for J; bases not matched to a gene: 4. This CDR3 is 14 amino acids long. Germline V lookup: CDR1 SGHDN, CDR2 FVKESK. The entire variable domain, with the rest obtained from reference TRBV14 and TRBJ2-5, is as follows: EAGVTQFPSHSVIEKGQTVTLRCDPISGHDNLYWYRRVMGKEIKFLLHFVKESKQDESGMPNNRFLAERTGGTYSTLKVQPAELEDSGVYFCASSQGWGGETQYFGPGTRLLVL.

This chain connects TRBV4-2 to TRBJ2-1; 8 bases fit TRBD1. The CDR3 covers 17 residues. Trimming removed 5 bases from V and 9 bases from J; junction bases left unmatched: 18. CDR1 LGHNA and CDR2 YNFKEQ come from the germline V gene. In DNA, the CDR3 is TGTGCCAGCAGCTCGAACCAGGCGGCTGGACAGGGTGGTGAGCAGTTCTTC. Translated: CASSSNQAAGQGGEQFF.

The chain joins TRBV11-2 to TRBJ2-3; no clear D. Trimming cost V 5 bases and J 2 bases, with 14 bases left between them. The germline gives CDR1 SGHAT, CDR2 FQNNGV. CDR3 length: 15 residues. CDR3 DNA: TGTGCCAGCAGCATAAAAGGCGGCGACACAGATACGCAGTATTTT. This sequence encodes CASSIKGGDTDTQYF.

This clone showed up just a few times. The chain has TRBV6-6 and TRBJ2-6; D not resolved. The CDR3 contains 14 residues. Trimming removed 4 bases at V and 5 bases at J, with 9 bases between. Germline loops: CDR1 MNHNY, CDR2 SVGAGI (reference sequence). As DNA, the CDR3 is TGTGCCAGCAGTTCGGGTGGAAGGGCCAACGTCCTGACTTTC. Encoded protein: CASSSGGRANVLTF.

The CDR3 DNA is TGTGCCAGCAGCCAAGATATACAGGACGAGCAGTACTTC. This translates into CASSQDIQDEQYF. V and J are TRBV4-2 and TRBJ2-7, with D perhaps TRBD1 (5 bases). CDR1 is LGHNA and CDR2 is YNFKEQ in the germline V gene. V dropped 0 bases and J dropped 5 bases, with 8 bases sitting between them. The CDR3 contains 13 residues.

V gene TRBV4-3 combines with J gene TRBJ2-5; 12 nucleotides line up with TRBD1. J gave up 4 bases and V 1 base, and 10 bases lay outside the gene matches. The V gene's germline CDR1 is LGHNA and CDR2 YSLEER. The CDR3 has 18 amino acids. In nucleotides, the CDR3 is TGCGCCAGCAGCCAAGCCTCTGTGGGACAGGGGGCTCGAGAGACCCAGTACTTC. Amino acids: CASSQASVGQGARETQYF.

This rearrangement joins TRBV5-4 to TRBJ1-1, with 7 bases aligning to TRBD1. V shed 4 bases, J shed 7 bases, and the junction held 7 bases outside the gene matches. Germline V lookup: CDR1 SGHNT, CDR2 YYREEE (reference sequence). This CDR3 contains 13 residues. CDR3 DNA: TGTGCCAGCAGCAGGGACAGCCCCCTTGAAGCTTTCTTT. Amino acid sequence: CASSRDSPLEAFF.

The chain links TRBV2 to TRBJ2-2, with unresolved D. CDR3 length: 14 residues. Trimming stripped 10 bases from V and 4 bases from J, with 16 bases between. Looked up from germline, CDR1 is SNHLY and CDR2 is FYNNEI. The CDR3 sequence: CATSTRSVTGELFF. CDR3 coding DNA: TGTGCCACCAGCACCAGGTCGGTCACCGGGGAGCTGTTTTTT. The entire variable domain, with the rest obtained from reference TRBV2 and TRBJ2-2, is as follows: EPEVTQTPSHQVTQMGQEVILRCVPISNHLYFYWYRQILGQKVEFLVSFYNNEISEKSEIFDDQFSVERPDGSNFTLKIRSTKLEDSAMYFCATSTRSVTGELFFGEGSRLTVL.

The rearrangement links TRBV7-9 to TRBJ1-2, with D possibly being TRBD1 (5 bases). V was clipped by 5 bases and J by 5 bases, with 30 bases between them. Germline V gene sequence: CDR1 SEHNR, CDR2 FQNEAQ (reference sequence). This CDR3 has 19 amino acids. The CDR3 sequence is CASSPPQSDSQARFYGYTF. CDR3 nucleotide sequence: TGTGCCAGCAGCCCGCCCCAATCCGACAGCCAAGCGCGCTTTTATGGCTACACCTTC. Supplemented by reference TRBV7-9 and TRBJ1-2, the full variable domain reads DTGVSQNPRHKITKRGQNVTFRCDPISEHNRLYWYRQTLGQGPEFLTYFQNEAQLEKSRLLSDRFSAERPKGSFSTLEIQRTEQGDSAMYLCASSPPQSDSQARFYGYTFGSGTRLTVV.

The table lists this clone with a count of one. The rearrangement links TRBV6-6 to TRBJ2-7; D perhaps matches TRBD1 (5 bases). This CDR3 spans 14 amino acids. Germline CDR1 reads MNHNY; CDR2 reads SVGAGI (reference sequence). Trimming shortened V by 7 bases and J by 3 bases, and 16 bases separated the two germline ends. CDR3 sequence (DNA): TGTGCCAGCACCAAAGGGGCTTCCAACTACGAGCAGTACTTC. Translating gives CASTKGASNYEQYF.

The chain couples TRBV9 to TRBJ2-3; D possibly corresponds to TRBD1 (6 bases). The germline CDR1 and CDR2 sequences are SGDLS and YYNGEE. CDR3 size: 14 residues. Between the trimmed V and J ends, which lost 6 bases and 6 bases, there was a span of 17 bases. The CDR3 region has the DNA TGTGCCAGCAACCCAAACAGGGCCGGGGATACGCAGTATTTT. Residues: CASNPNRAGDTQYF.

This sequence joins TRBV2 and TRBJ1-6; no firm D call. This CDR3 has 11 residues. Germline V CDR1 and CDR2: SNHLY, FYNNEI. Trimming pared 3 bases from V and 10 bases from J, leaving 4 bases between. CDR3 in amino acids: CASSERSPLHF. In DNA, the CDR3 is TGTGCCAGCAGTGAGCGATCACCCCTCCACTTT.

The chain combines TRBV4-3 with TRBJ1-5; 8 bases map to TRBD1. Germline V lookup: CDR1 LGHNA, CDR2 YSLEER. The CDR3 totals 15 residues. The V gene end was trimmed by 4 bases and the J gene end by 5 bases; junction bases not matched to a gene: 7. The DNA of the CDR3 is TGCGCCAGCAGCCCTGGACAGGGAACGGATCAGCCCCAGCATTTT. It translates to CASSPGQGTDQPQHF.

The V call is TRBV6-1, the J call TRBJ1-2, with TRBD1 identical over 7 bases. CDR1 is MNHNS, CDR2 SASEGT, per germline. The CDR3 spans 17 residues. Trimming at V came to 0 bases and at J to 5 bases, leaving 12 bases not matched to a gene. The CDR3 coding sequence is TGTGCCAGCAGTGAAGCGCTCAACGGACAGGCCAAATATGGCTACACCTTC. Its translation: CASSEALNGQAKYGYTF.

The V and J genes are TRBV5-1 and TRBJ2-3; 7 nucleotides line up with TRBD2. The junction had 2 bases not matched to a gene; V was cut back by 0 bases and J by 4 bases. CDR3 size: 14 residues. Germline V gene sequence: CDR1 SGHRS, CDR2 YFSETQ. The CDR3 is CASSLDAGADTQYF. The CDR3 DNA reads TGCGCCAGCAGCTTGGATGCGGGAGCAGATACGCAGTATTTT.

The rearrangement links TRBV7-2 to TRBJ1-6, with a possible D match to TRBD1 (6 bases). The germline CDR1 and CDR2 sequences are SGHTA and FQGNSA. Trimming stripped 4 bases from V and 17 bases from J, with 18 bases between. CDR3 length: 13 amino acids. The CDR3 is CASSSQGLQNIHF. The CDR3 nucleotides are TGTGCCAGCAGCTCCCAGGGGCTACAGAACATCCACTTT. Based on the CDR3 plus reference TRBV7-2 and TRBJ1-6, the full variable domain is GAGVSQSPSNKVTEKGKDVELRCDPISGHTALYWYRQSLGQGLEFLIYFQGNSAPDKSGLPSDRFSAERTGGSVSTLTIQRTQQEDSAVYLCASSSQGLQNIHFGNGTRLTVT.

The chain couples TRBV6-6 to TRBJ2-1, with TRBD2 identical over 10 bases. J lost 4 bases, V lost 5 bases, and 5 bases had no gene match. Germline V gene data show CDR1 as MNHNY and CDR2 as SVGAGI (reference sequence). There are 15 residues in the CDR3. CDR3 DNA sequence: TGTGCCAGCAGTACGCGGACTAGCGGTTACAATGAGCAGTTCTTC. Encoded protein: CASSTRTSGYNEQFF.

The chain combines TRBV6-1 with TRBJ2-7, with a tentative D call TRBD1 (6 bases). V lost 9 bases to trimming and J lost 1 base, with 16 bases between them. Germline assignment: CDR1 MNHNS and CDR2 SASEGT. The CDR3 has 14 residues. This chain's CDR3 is CASLRSTGSYEQYF. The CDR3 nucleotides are TGTGCCAGTCTACGATCGACAGGTTCCTACGAGCAGTACTTC.